This record covers a single T cell receptor beta chain. Per the authors' pipeline: Reference gene primer amplification gave nucleated cell count estimates. The repertoire was sequenced with immunoSEQ multiplex PCR; TCRdb's copy has only in-frame clones and lacks some. The V and J calls and clone size were taken over from that table, and D and trimming were inferred from the DNA. The table has 300,000 to 350,000 clones, about 93% seen once; the top ten hold nearly 7%. This CDR3 has 13 amino acids. Trimming took 3 bases from V and 10 from J; bases not matched to a gene: 5. Looked up from germline, CDR1 is MNHEY and CDR2 is SMNVEV (reference sequence). The data derive from a study of blood T cell repertoires in COVID-19. About the study: There were acute and convalescent COVID-19 samples, and they came from the United States, Italy and Spain.

V usage is TRBV27 and J usage is TRBJ2-1, with 8 bases fitting TRBD2. Sample: peripheral blood. The receptor's source is a young woman with COVID-19, enrolled during active disease. The CDR3 DNA follows: TGTGCCAGCAGTTTGGTCAGCGGGGGCGAGCAGTTCTTC. Translating it yields CASSLVSGGEQFF.